Listed here are 14 T cell receptor beta chains from one sample, sequenced in a study of cytomegalovirus exposure and HLA in healthy donors (TCRdb year 2017). Library method: the immunoSEQ multiplex PCR assay. For the multiplex PCR, a mixture combining 60 forward primers for TCR Vbeta segments and 13 reverse primers for TCR Jbeta segments was used. TCRdb took this table from immuneACCESS and kept in-frame rearrangements with V and J called. Such tables lack part of the clones; where checked against another copy, unresolved V genes explain under half of the gap, and the rest is unexplained. The sample data list about 110,000 clones, and around 79% of these were observed just once. The ten largest account for 1% to 1.5% of the sample. The source material was PBMCs. The receptors originated from a woman in her thirties in good health and CMV-seronegative.

J is TRBJ1-5 and V is TRBV9; TRBD1 matches 9 bases. The CDR3 covers 15 residues. CDR1 and CDR2 (germline): SGDLS, YYNGEE. V trimming: 3 bases; J trimming: 5 bases; junction bases outside the gene matches: 6. CDR3 amino acids: CASSERTGEHQPQHF. The CDR3 DNA sequence: TGTGCCAGCAGCGAGAGGACAGGGGAGCATCAGCCCCAGCATTTT.

V gene TRBV5-1 combines with J gene TRBJ2-3; TRBD1 matches 7 bases. The germline V gene encodes CDR1 SGHRS and CDR2 YFSETQ. V dropped 4 bases and J dropped 0; count of bases not matched to a gene: 8. The CDR3 is 16 amino acids. The CDR3, as DNA: TGCGCCAGCAGCCTGGGAGAGGGGGCGAGCACAGATACGCAGTATTTT. It is translated as CASSLGEGASTDTQYF.

The chain couples TRBV6-5 to TRBJ2-3, with 8 bases that match TRBD1. Per the germline V gene, CDR1 is MNHEY and CDR2 is SVGAGI. Trimming took 0 bases from V and 11 from J; bases not matched to a gene: 7. The CDR3 is made up of 14 amino acids. The CDR3 DNA reads TGTGCCAGCAGTTACTCCGCGACAGGGGATCTGCAGTATTTT. This codes for CASSYSATGDLQYF.

V gene TRBV27 combines with J gene TRBJ2-1, with D possibly TRBD1 on 5 matching bases. CDR3 length equals 15 residues. Germline V gives CDR1 MNHEY, CDR2 SMNVEV (reference sequence). V dropped 4 bases and J dropped 0 bases, with 10 bases sitting between them. The CDR3 coding sequence is TGTGCCAGCAGTTGGGGCAGCAGCTCCTACAATGAGCAGTTCTTC. Translated: CASSWGSSSYNEQFF.

This chain uses TRBV29-1 with TRBJ2-7; D might be TRBD1 (6 bases). V was shortened by 5 bases and J by 4 bases, with 15 bases between the two germline ends. CDR1 and CDR2 from the germline V gene are SQVTM and ANQGSEA. The CDR3 runs to 13 residues. CDR3 DNA: TGCAGCGTTCAACCATGGCAGGGGTACGAGCAGTACTTC. It translates to CSVQPWQGYEQYF.

This clone was seen once. This chain uses TRBV7-6 with TRBJ2-1, with TRBD2 identical over 8 bases. The junction had 11 bases not matched to a gene; V was cut back by 5 bases and J by 11 bases. Germline V lookup: CDR1 SGHVS, CDR2 FNYEAQ. The CDR3 is 14 amino acids. The CDR3 nucleotides are TGTGCCAGCAGCCCGACTAGCGACCCGAGCAAGCAGTTCTTC. Encoded protein: CASSPTSDPSKQFF.

V gene TRBV6-5 combines with J gene TRBJ2-7; TRBD1 agrees at 7 bases. The CDR3 is 14 residues long. Germline CDR1 is MNHEY and CDR2 is SVGAGI. With 6 bases clipped from V and 3 bases from J, the junction kept 8 bases outside the gene matches. CDR3 amino acids: CASRSRDSLYEQYF. The CDR3 nucleotides are TGTGCCAGCAGATCACGGGACAGCCTCTACGAGCAGTACTTC.

This clone has only a few counts. Other DNA sequences in the sample encode the same CDR3. The chain employs TRBV27 and TRBJ1-1, with D maybe TRBD1 (5 bases). The CDR3 extends over 13 amino acids. Germline V gene sequence: CDR1 MNHEY, CDR2 SMNVEV (reference sequence). V was cut by 2 bases and J by 1 base, with 5 bases left in between. CDR3 amino acids: CASSLRGNTEAFF. For the CDR3, the DNA is TGTGCCAGCAGTTTAAGGGGGAACACTGAAGCTTTCTTT.

The chain has TRBV4-3 and TRBJ2-7; possibly TRBD2 for D (5 bases). The V gene lost 1 base and the J gene lost 4 bases, with 17 bases spanning the gap. This CDR3 is 16 amino acids long. Per the germline V gene, CDR1 is LGHNA and CDR2 is YSLEER. DNA of the CDR3: TGCGCCAGCAGCCAAGTTCCGTTTGACTGGACTTACGAGCAGTACTTC. It codes for CASSQVPFDWTYEQYF.

This chain's CDR3 is CASSESRTKPYEQYF. The CDR3 DNA follows: TGCGCCAGCAGTGAGAGCAGGACTAAACCCTACGAGCAGTACTTC. The chain employs TRBV10-2 and TRBJ2-7, with D possibly TRBD2 on 6 matching bases. Deletions cut 2 bases from V and 2 bases from J, with 13 bases between. CDR3 length: 15 residues. The germline gives CDR1 WSHSY, CDR2 SAAADI.

This clone has just a few counts. V usage is TRBV29-1 and J usage is TRBJ2-3; 9 nucleotides align to TRBD1. CDR1 and CDR2 (germline): SQVTM, ANQGSEA. J lost 3 bases, V lost 5 bases, and 6 bases had no gene match. This CDR3 comprises 14 residues. The CDR3 region is CSVSGTGKTDTQYF. CDR3 bases: TGCAGCGTTTCCGGGACAGGGAAGACAGATACGCAGTATTTT.

This clone was recorded a few times. This rearrangement joins TRBV19 to TRBJ2-3; 9 nucleotides align to TRBD2. CDR1 is LNHDA and CDR2 is SQIVND in the germline V gene (reference sequence). V shed 2 bases, J shed 5 bases, and the junction held 11 bases outside the gene matches. This CDR3 has 17 residues. CDR3 nucleotide sequence: TGTGCCAGTAGTATAATTCGTGCGGGGGGGCGAGGAGATACGCAGTATTTT. It translates to CASSIIRAGGRGDTQYF.

J is TRBJ2-7 and V is TRBV28, with D tentatively TRBD2 (6 bases). CDR1 is MDHEN and CDR2 is SYDVKM in the germline V gene. The V and J ends lost 5 bases and 5 bases respectively, with 13 bases between them. CDR3 length equals 13 residues. CDR3 sequence (DNA): TGTGCCAGCAGTCCCGGGGGTTGGAACGAGCAGTACTTC. It codes for CASSPGGWNEQYF.

The chain is built from TRBV5-1 and TRBJ2-1; D is uncertain. V was pared by 0 bases and J by 5 bases, with 12 bases between. From germline, CDR1 is SGHRS and CDR2 YFSETQ. The CDR3 contains 15 residues. The CDR3 region is CASSLDGPQNNEQFF. The CDR3 bases are TGCGCCAGCAGCTTGGATGGGCCCCAAAACAATGAGCAGTTCTTC.